The sequence of this T cell receptor (beta chain) was determined in a study of control samples from healthy donors and cancer patients. Measured with immunoSEQ multiplex PCR; TCRdb has only the in-frame clones, and not every one. The repertoire consists of approximately 120,000 clones, with about nine tenths occurring once and the leading ten covering 4% to 4.5%. The germline V gene encodes CDR1 LGHDT and CDR2 YNNKEL (reference sequence). The CDR3 is made up of 14 amino acids. V lost 3 bases to trimming and J lost 5 bases, with 13 bases between them. V and J are TRBV3-1 (or the pseudogene TRBV3-2) and TRBJ1-2; no clear D gene. The specimen was blood. This sequence was found in a human donor in good health. The donor label of this sample is uncertain. The CDR3 sequence is CASSQEGQPYGYTF. In DNA form, the CDR3 reads TGTGCCAGCAGCCAGGAAGGCCAGCCGTATGGCTACACCTTC.